Below are 29 T cell receptor beta chains sequenced from a single sample in a study of T cell repertoires in cytomegalovirus infection. TCRdb called the reads again in MiXCR, with one record for every CDR3 protein. In the table there are about 490,000 distinct CDR3 sequences, around 11% of which are singletons. Input material: PBMCs. The receptors stem from a human donor in good health (CMV status not recorded). Some clones in this sample may be carry-over from other donors' samples.

This clonotype was observed many times. V is TRBV7-9 and J is TRBJ2-7; 7 bases match TRBD2. CDR3 length: 13 amino acids. Germline V CDR1 and CDR2: SEHNR, FQNEAQ (reference sequence). V gave up 5 bases and J gave up 4 bases; unmatched junction bases: 5. This CDR3 reads CASSAALAYEQYF. The DNA for the CDR3 is TGTGCCAGCAGCGCCGCACTAGCGTACGAGCAGTACTTC.

This clonotype appeared a few times. The chain's CDR3 is CASSIWASGRSYNEQFF. The CDR3 DNA is TGTGCCAGTAGTATCTGGGCTAGCGGTCGCTCCTACAATGAGCAGTTCTTC. The chain has TRBV19 and TRBJ2-1, with 7 bases that match TRBD2. This CDR3 comprises 17 residues. Unmatched junction bases numbered 8, after V lost 3 bases and J lost 0 bases. The germline CDR1 and CDR2 sequences are LNHDA and SQIVND (reference sequence). The full variable domain, with the rest looked up from reference TRBV19 and TRBJ2-1, is DGGITQSPKYLFRKEGQNVTLSCEQNLNHDAMYWYRQDPGQGLRLIYYSQIVNDFQKGDIAEGYSVSREKKESFPLTVTSAQKNPTAFYLCASSIWASGRSYNEQFFGPGTRLTVL.

This clonotype was seen a few times. The V call is TRBV19, the J call TRBJ1-1; perhaps TRBD1 as D (5 bases). There are 14 residues in the CDR3. V gave up 1 base and J gave up 0 bases, with 6 bases separating them. Looked up from germline, CDR1 is LNHDA and CDR2 is SQIVND (reference sequence). The CDR3 nucleotides read TGTGCCAGTAGTATAGGGGACCTGAACACTGAAGCTTTCTTT. Translating gives CASSIGDLNTEAFF.

At least ten counts were recorded for this clonotype. The genes are TRBV7-9 and TRBJ2-3; a possible D gene is TRBD2 (7 bases). The CDR3 is made up of 16 amino acids. V lost 8 bases, J lost 0 bases, and 18 bases lay in between. Germline CDR1 is SEHNR and CDR2 is FQNEAQ (reference sequence). CDR3 bases: TGTGCCAGCCCCCCCCTGAGGGGGGGGAGCACAGATACGCAGTATTTT. Residues: CASPPLRGGSTDTQYF.

V gene TRBV12-3 or TRBV12-4 combines with J gene TRBJ1-1; unclear D gene. This CDR3 has 12 residues. V shed 5 bases and J shed 11 bases, with 15 bases lying between them. CDR3 loop: CASSPRGMAAFF. CDR3 bases: TGTGCCAGCAGTCCTAGAGGGATGGCGGCTTTCTTT.

This clonotype was detected a few times. The V and J genes are TRBV3-1 and TRBJ1-2; 8 positions agree with TRBD1. The CDR3 is made up of 13 amino acids. Trimming cost V 6 bases and J 7 bases; bases outside gene matches: 7. Germline loops: CDR1 LGHDT, CDR2 YNNKEL (reference sequence). In DNA form, the CDR3 reads TGTGCCAGCAGGCCGACAGGGGACGGTGGCTACACCTTC. Its translation: CASRPTGDGGYTF.

Many counts were recorded for this clonotype. This chain joins TRBV6-5 and TRBJ1-5, with unresolved D. The CDR3 loop spans 15 amino acids. Trimming removed 6 bases from V and 6 bases from J, with 18 bases in between. CDR1 and CDR2 (germline): MNHEY, SVGAGI. Here the CDR3 reads CASSREGRFGQPQHF. The CDR3 DNA follows: TGTGCCAGCAGCCGCGAGGGCAGGTTCGGTCAGCCCCAGCATTTT.

In its sample, this clonotype was seen a few times. This chain uses TRBV6-2 or TRBV6-3 with TRBJ2-1; possibly TRBD2 for D (6 bases). There are 9 residues in the CDR3. V was trimmed by 11 bases and J by 11 bases, leaving 10 bases between them. Germline CDR1 reads MNHEY; CDR2 reads SVGEGT. In DNA, the CDR3 is TGTGCCGCTGGGGGGAAGCAGTTCTTC. It translates to CAAGGKQFF.

The rearrangement uses TRBV2 and TRBJ1-2, with 8 bases matching TRBD1. With V trimmed by 11 bases and J by 4 bases, 9 bases remained unmatched. The CDR3 covers 13 residues. Germline V gives CDR1 SNHLY, CDR2 FYNNEI. The CDR3 loop reads CAEQSTGAYGYTF. Written as DNA, the CDR3 is TGTGCCGAGCAGTCGACAGGGGCCTATGGCTACACCTTC.

There are many counts of this clonotype. The chain has TRBV5-6 and TRBJ2-7; TRBD2 agrees at 7 bases. The ends lost 2 bases at V and 6 bases at J; junction bases unmatched: 8. There are 14 residues in the CDR3. CDR1 and CDR2 (germline): SGHDT, YYEEEE. The CDR3 is CASSFRGSTGEQYF. The DNA of the CDR3 is TGTGCCAGCAGCTTTCGCGGGAGCACGGGCGAGCAGTACTTC. The variable domain in full, completed from reference TRBV5-6 and TRBJ2-7, reads DAGVTQSPTHLIKTRGQQVTLRCSPKSGHDTVSWYQQALGQGPQFIFQYYEEEERQRGNFPDRFSGHQFPNYSSELNVNALLLGDSALYLCASSFRGSTGEQYFGPGTRLTVT.

The chain recombines TRBV7-9 with TRBJ2-1; the D gene is possibly TRBD2 (5 bases). The CDR3 consists of 15 residues. V was trimmed by 5 bases and J by 4 bases, leaving 15 bases between them. The germline V gene has CDR1 SEHNR and CDR2 FQNEAQ (reference sequence). CDR3 region: CASSARSRGYNEQFF. The CDR3 coding sequence is TGTGCCAGCAGCGCACGGTCGAGAGGGTACAATGAGCAGTTCTTC. The whole variable domain, filled in from reference TRBV7-9 and TRBJ2-1, reads DTGVSQNPRHKITKRGQNVTFRCDPISEHNRLYWYRQTLGQGPEFLTYFQNEAQLEKSRLLSDRFSAERPKGSFSTLEIQRTEQGDSAMYLCASSARSRGYNEQFFGPGTRLTVL.

The table lists this clonotype with many counts. The chain links TRBV5-1 to TRBJ2-1, with no clear D. The V end lost 4 bases, the J end lost 9 bases, and 17 bases lay between the germline ends. Germline V gives CDR1 SGHRS, CDR2 YFSETQ. This CDR3 is built from 14 residues. The CDR3 here is CASSPPPRSSEQFF. The DNA of the CDR3 is TGCGCCAGCAGCCCACCTCCTCGGTCGAGTGAGCAGTTCTTC.

V usage is TRBV7-9 and J usage is TRBJ2-1, with TRBD2 matching 16 bases. This CDR3 has 18 amino acids. Germline V CDR1 and CDR2: SEHNR, FQNEAQ (reference sequence). V gave up 3 bases and J gave up 4 bases; unmatched junction bases: 6. CDR3 residues: CASSLGLAGGPIYNEQFF. CDR3 in DNA: TGTGCCAGCAGCTTGGGACTAGCGGGAGGGCCGATTTACAATGAGCAGTTCTTC.

This clonotype occurred many times. The V call is TRBV13, the J call TRBJ2-3, with TRBD1 as a possible D gene (7 bases). This CDR3 is built from 14 residues. V was cut by 5 bases and J by 2 bases, with 11 bases left in between. Germline V lookup: CDR1 PRHDT, CDR2 FYEKMQ (reference sequence). The CDR3 sequence is CASSRGTATDTQYF. CDR3 DNA: TGTGCCAGCAGCCGGGGGACAGCCACAGATACGCAGTATTTT.

This clonotype occurred many times. This rearrangement joins TRBV11-3 to TRBJ2-1; the match to TRBD1 covers 7 bases. V lost 3 bases and J lost 5; bases outside the gene matches: 4. The length of the CDR3 is 14 residues. Germline CDR1 SGHNT, CDR2 YENEEA. The CDR3 spells CASSFGTEDNEQFF. The CDR3 region has the DNA TGTGCCAGCAGCTTCGGGACAGAAGACAATGAGCAGTTCTTC.

This clonotype was counted at least ten times. J is TRBJ1-1 and V is TRBV10-3; D perhaps matches TRBD1 (5 bases). Per germline, CDR1 ENHRY and CDR2 SYGVKD. With 6 bases removed from V and 1 base from J, the gap between germline ends came to 9 bases. The CDR3 has 13 amino acids. CDR3 nucleotide sequence: TGTGCCATCAGCACCGGACAGAACACTGAAGCTTTCTTT. This gives the protein CAISTGQNTEAFF.

This clonotype was observed at least ten times. The rearrangement joins TRBV11-2 to TRBJ2-4; no clear D. CDR3 length: 14 amino acids. Germline V lookup: CDR1 SGHAT, CDR2 FQNNGV. V lost 6 bases and J lost 1, with 10 bases in between. The CDR3 sequence is CASSRNGAKNIQYF. The DNA of the CDR3 is TGTGCCAGCAGTCGAAACGGGGCCAAAAACATTCAGTACTTC.

There are many counts of this clonotype. Written as DNA, the CDR3 is TGTGCCGTACTACCCTCAGGGGCACCCCTCCACTTT. Protein: CAVLPSGAPLHF. The J gene is TRBJ1-6, the V gene TRBV6-6; D might be TRBD1 (6 bases). The CDR3 totals 12 residues. Germline V gives CDR1 MNHNY, CDR2 SVGAGI (reference sequence). V lost 11 bases, J lost 11 bases, and 16 bases lay in between.

This clonotype occurred many times. The chain links TRBV2 to TRBJ2-5; D possibly uses TRBD1 or TRBD2 (5 bases each). Germline assignment: CDR1 SNHLY and CDR2 FYNNEI. The CDR3 length is 14 residues. With 2 bases removed from V and 4 bases from J, the gap between germline ends came to 11 bases. The CDR3 DNA reads as TGTGCCAGCAGTGAAATGGGACCAGGAGAGACCCAGTACTTC. Protein: CASSEMGPGETQYF.

This clonotype occurred many times. This chain uses TRBV6-1 with TRBJ1-6, with 7 bases aligning to TRBD1. The junction had 2 bases not matched to a gene; V was cut back by 8 bases and J by 4 bases. Germline V CDR1 and CDR2: MNHNS, SASEGT. This CDR3 has 13 residues. The CDR3 DNA is TGTGCCAGCGGGACAGATTATAATTCACCCCTCCACTTT. Its protein is CASGTDYNSPLHF.

The chain combines TRBV29-1 with TRBJ2-5, with a tentative D call TRBD1 (5 bases). Trimming pared 7 bases from V and 1 base from J, leaving 16 bases between. The CDR3 covers 14 residues. The V gene's germline CDR1 is SQVTM and CDR2 ANQGSEA. The CDR3 is CSGYPDMSQETQYF. Here the CDR3 DNA reads TGCAGCGGATACCCGGACATGAGCCAAGAGACCCAGTACTTC.

This clonotype was seen ten or more times. This CDR3 is CASREREGLNTEAFF. Here the CDR3 DNA reads TGTGCCAGCAGGGAGAGGGAGGGTCTGAACACTGAAGCTTTCTTT. This rearrangement joins TRBV2 to TRBJ1-1; the D is unclear. Germline CDR1 and CDR2: SNHLY and FYNNEI. The CDR3 has 15 amino acids. With 6 bases removed from V and 0 bases from J, the gap between germline ends came to 14 bases.

This clonotype has a handful of counts. The rearrangement links TRBV20-1 to TRBJ1-4; 7 bases fit TRBD1. The CDR3 spans 12 residues. Germline V gene sequence: CDR1 DFQATT, CDR2 SNEGSKA (reference sequence). CDR3 amino acids: CSPGTVGEKLFF. In DNA, the CDR3 is TGCAGCCCCGGGACAGTCGGTGAAAAACTGTTTTTT.

This clonotype was recorded many times. The chain has TRBV7-2 and TRBJ1-2; 8 bases fit TRBD1. The CDR3 covers 14 residues. Germline CDR1 and CDR2: SGHTA and FQGNSA. V was clipped by 1 base and J by 4 bases; unmatched bases: 2. The CDR3 loop is CASSLGGQGYGYTF. The CDR3, as DNA: TGTGCCAGCAGCTTAGGTGGACAGGGCTATGGCTACACCTTC. Looking up the rest from reference TRBV7-2 and TRBJ1-2 gives the full variable domain: GAGVSQSPSNKVTEKGKDVELRCDPISGHTALYWYRQSLGQGLEFLIYFQGNSAPDKSGLPSDRFSAERTGGSVSTLTIQRTQQEDSAVYLCASSLGGQGYGYTFGSGTRLTVV.

This clonotype was recorded at least ten times. The chain has TRBV6-5 and TRBJ2-2, with 12 bases lining up with TRBD2. CDR3 length: 16 residues. V lost 8 bases to trimming and J lost 4 bases; unmatched junction nucleotides: 8. The germline V gene encodes CDR1 MNHEY and CDR2 SVGAGI. The CDR3 is CASRLAGVMITGELFF. The CDR3 DNA is TGTGCCAGCCGACTAGCGGGAGTTATGATCACCGGGGAGCTGTTTTTT.

This clonotype was recorded at least ten times. J is TRBJ2-1 and V is TRBV19, with TRBD2 identical over 8 bases. Germline loops: CDR1 LNHDA, CDR2 SQIVND (reference sequence). V lost 5 bases, J lost 0 bases, and 6 bases stayed unmatched. This CDR3 has 16 amino acids. The CDR3, as DNA: TGTGCCAGTAGTCTTGGACTAGCCGGCTCCTACAATGAGCAGTTCTTC. This sequence encodes CASSLGLAGSYNEQFF.

The table lists this clonotype with a few counts. The chain employs TRBV12-3 or TRBV12-4 and TRBJ1-4; 8 bases map to TRBD1. The CDR3 covers 16 residues. Unmatched junction bases numbered 6, after V lost 3 bases and J lost 3 bases. The CDR3 protein is CASSFGRGLANEKLFF. The CDR3 coding sequence is TGTGCCAGCAGTTTTGGCAGGGGGCTGGCTAATGAAAAACTGTTTTTT.

The gene calls are TRBV2 and TRBJ2-7; TRBD2 matches 9 bases. This CDR3 is built from 17 residues. Germline assignment: CDR1 SNHLY and CDR2 FYNNEI. V trimming: 0 bases; J trimming: 5 bases; junction bases outside the gene matches: 11. CDR3 bases: TGTGCCAGCAGTGAAGCGCGGGGGGCTAGCGGGAAGAACGAGCAGTACTTC. Protein sequence: CASSEARGASGKNEQYF.

This chain connects TRBV19 to TRBJ2-1, with D possibly being TRBD2 (5 bases). Germline V CDR1 and CDR2: LNHDA, SQIVND (reference sequence). This CDR3 region has 13 residues. Trimming stripped 5 bases from V and 9 bases from J, with 14 bases between. CDR3: CASSPTGFGEQFF. DNA for the CDR3: TGTGCCAGTAGTCCGACGGGGTTTGGTGAGCAGTTCTTC.